The T cell receptor (beta chain) described here comes from a study of blood T cell repertoires in COVID-19. Across the study: Acute and convalescent COVID-19 samples came from the United States, Italy and Spain. The cDNA or gDNA used as material had been derived from T cells, B-cell-depleted T cells, or PBMCs.

Original data processing: For nucleated cells, counts were estimated from reference gene primer amplification. The method was immunoSEQ multiplex PCR; TCRdb's version includes in-frame clones alone and lacks a portion of them. From that table come the V and J calls and clone size; the DNA was used to work out D and trimming. The sample records around 200,000 clones, around 81% being singletons. The CDR3 length is 11 residues. Trimming left V 6 bases short and J 5 bases short, with 11 bases between. Germline CDR1 SQVTM, CDR2 ANQGSEA. The sequence came from an older woman with acute or convalescent COVID-19. This chain uses TRBV29-1 with TRBJ2-7, with D perhaps matching TRBD1 (6 bases). Sequenced material: peripheral blood. In DNA form, the CDR3 reads TGCAGCGTAGATAGGGGGAACGAGCAGTACTTC. It encodes CSVDRGNEQYF.